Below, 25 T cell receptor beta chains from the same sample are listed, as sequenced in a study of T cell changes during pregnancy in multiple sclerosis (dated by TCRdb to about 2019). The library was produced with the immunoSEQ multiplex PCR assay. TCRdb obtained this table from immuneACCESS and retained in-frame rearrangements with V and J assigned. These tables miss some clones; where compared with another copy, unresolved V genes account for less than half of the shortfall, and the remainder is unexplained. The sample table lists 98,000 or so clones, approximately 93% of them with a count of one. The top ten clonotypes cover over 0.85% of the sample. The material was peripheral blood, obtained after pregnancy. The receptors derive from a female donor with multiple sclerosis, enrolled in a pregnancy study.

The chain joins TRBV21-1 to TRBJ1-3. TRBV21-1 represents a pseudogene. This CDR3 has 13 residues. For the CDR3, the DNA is TGTGCCAGCAGTAGTATTTCAAGAAACACCATATATTTT. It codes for CASSSISRNTIYF.

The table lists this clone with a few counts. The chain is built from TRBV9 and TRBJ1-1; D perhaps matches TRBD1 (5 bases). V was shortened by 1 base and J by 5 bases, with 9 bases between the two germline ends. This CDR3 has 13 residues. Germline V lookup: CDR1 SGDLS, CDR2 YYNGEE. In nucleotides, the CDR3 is TGTGCCAGCAGCGTATCAGGGCAGACTGAAGCTTTCTTT. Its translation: CASSVSGQTEAFF.

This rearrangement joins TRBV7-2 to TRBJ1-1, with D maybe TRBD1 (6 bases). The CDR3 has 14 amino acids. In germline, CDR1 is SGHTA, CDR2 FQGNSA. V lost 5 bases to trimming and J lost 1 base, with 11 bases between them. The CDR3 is CASSPQGRNTEAFF. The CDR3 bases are TGTGCCAGCAGCCCACAGGGTCGGAACACTGAAGCTTTCTTT.

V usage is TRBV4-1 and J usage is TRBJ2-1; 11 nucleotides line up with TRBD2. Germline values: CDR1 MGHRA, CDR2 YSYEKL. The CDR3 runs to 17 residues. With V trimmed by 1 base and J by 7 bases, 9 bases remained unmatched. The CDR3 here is CASSQGTSGSLRNEQFF. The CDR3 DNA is TGCGCCAGCAGCCAAGGAACTAGCGGGAGTTTAAGGAATGAGCAGTTCTTC.

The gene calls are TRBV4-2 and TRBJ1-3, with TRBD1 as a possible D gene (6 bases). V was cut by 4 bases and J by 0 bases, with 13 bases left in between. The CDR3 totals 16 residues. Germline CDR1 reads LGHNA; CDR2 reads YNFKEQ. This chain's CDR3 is CASSRDIPSSGNTIYF. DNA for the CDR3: TGTGCCAGCAGCCGGGACATCCCATCCTCTGGAAACACCATATATTTT.

DNA for the CDR3: TGTGCCAGCAGTCTCTACAGCTACGAGCAGTACTTC. Translating gives CASSLYSYEQYF. V gene TRBV28 combines with J gene TRBJ2-7; no clear D gene. V was clipped by 5 bases and J by 3 bases, with 8 bases between them. Germline CDR1 reads MDHEN; CDR2 reads SYDVKM. The CDR3 totals 12 residues.

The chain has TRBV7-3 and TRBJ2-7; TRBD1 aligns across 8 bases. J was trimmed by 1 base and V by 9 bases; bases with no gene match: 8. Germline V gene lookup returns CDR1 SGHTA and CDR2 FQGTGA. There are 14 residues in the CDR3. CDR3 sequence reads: CARKQGGESYEQYF. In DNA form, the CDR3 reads TGTGCCAGGAAACAGGGGGGCGAATCCTACGAGCAGTACTTC.

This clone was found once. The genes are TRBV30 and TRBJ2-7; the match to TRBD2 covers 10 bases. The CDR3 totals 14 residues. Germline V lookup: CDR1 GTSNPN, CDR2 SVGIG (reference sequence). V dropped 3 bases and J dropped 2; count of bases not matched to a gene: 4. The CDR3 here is CAWRSGRAAYEQYF. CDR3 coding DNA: TGTGCCTGGAGAAGCGGGAGGGCCGCCTACGAGCAGTACTTC.

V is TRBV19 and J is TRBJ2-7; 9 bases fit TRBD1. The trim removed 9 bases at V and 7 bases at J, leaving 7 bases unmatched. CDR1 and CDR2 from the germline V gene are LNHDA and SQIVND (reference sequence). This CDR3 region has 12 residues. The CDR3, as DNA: TGTGCCAGCCAACAGGGGGCGGGAGAGCAGTACTTC. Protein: CASQQGAGEQYF. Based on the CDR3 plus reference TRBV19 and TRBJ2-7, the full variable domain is DGGITQSPKYLFRKEGQNVTLSCEQNLNHDAMYWYRQDPGQGLRLIYYSQIVNDFQKGDIAEGYSVSREKKESFPLTVTSAQKNPTAFYLCASQQGAGEQYFGPGTRLTVT.

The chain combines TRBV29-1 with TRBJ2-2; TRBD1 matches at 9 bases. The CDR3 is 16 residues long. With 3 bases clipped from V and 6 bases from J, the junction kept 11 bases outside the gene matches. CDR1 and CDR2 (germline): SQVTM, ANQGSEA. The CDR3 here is CSVDEGRQGGAGELFF. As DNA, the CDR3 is TGCAGCGTTGATGAAGGAAGACAGGGGGGGGCCGGGGAGCTGTTTTTT.

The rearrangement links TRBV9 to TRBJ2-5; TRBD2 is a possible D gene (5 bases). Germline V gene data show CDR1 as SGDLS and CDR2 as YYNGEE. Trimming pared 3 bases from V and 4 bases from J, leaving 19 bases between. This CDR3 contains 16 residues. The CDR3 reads CASSASGRGGRETQYF. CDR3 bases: TGTGCCAGCAGCGCGTCGGGGAGAGGAGGAAGAGAGACCCAGTACTTC. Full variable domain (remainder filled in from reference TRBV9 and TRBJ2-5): DSGVTQTPKHLITATGQRVTLRCSPRSGDLSVYWYQQSLDQGLQFLIQYYNGEERAKGNILERFSAQQFPDLHSELNLSSLELGDSALYFCASSASGRGGRETQYFGPGTRLLVL.

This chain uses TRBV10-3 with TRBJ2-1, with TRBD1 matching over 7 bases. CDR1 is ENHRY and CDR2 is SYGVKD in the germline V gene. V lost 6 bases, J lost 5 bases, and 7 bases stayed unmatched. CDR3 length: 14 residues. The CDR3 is CAIRAGTANNEQFF. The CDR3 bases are TGTGCCATCAGAGCCGGGACAGCAAACAATGAGCAGTTCTTC.

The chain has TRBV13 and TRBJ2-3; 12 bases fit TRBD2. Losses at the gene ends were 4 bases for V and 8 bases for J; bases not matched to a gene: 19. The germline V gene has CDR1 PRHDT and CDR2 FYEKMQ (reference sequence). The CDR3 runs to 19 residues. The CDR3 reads CASSSNGLAGGPLRGTQYF. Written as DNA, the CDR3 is TGTGCCAGCAGCTCGAACGGCCTAGCGGGAGGGCCCTTGAGAGGTACGCAGTATTTT. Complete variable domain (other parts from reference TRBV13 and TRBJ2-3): AAGVIQSPRHLIKEKRETATLKCYPIPRHDTVYWYQQGPGQDPQFLISFYEKMQSDKGSIPDRFSAQQFSDYHSELNMSSLELGDSALYFCASSSNGLAGGPLRGTQYFGPGTRLTVL.

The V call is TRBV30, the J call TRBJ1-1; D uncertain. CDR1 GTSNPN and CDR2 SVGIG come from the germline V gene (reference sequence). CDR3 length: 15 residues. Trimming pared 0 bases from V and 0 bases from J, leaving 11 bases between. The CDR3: CAWSVRSPMNTEAFF. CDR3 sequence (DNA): TGTGCCTGGAGTGTTCGGTCGCCGATGAACACTGAAGCTTTCTTT.

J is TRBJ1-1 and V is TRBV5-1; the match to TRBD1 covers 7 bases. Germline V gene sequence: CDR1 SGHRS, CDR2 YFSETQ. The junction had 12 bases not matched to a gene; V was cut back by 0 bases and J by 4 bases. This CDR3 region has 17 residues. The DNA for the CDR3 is TGCGCCAGCAGCTTGGAAGGGGGCGTTGGAATGGCCACTGAAGCTTTCTTT. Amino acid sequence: CASSLEGGVGMATEAFF. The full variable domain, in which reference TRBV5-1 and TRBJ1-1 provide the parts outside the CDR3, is KAGVTQTPRYLIKTRGQQVTLSCSPISGHRSVSWYQQTPGQGLQFLFEYFSETQRNKGNFPGRFSGRQFSNSRSEMNVSTLELGDSALYLCASSLEGGVGMATEAFFGQGTRLTVV.

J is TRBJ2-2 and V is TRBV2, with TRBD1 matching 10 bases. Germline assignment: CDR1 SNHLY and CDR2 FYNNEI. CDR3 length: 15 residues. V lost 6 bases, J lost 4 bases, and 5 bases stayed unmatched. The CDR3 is CASRQGQGPTGELFF. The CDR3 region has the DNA TGTGCCAGCAGGCAGGGACAGGGGCCCACCGGGGAGCTGTTTTTT.

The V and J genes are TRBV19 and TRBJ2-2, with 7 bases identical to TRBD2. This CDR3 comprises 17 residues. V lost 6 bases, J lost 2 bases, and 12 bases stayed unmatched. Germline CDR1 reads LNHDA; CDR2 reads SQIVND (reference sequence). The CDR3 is CASRKKGTSANTGELFF. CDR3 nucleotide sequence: TGTGCCAGTAGAAAGAAAGGAACTAGCGCTAACACCGGGGAGCTGTTTTTT.

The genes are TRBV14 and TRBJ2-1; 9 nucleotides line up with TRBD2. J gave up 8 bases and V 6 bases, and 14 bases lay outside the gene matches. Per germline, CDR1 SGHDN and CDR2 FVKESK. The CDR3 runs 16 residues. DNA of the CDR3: TGTGCCAGCAGGGGAATTGGAGCGGGAGGCCGGGATGAGCAGTTCTTC. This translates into CASRGIGAGGRDEQFF.

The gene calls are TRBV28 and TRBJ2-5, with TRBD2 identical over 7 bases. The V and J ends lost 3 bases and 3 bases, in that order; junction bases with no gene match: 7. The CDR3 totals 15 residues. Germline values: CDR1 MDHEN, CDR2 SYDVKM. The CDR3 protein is CASSLEGRGEETQYF. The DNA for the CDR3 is TGTGCCAGCAGTTTGGAAGGGAGGGGAGAAGAGACCCAGTACTTC. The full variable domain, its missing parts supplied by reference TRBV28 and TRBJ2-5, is DVKVTQSSRYLVKRTGEKVFLECVQDMDHENMFWYRQDPGLGLRLIYFSYDVKMKEKGDIPEGYSVSREKKERFSLILESASTNQTSMYLCASSLEGRGEETQYFGPGTRLLVL.

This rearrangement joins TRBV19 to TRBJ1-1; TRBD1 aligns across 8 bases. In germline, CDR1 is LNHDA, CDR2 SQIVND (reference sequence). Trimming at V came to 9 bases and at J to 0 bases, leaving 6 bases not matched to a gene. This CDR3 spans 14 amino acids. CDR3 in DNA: TGTGCCAGCTCGACAGGGGTCATGAACACTGAAGCTTTCTTT. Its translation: CASSTGVMNTEAFF.

The CDR3 region has the DNA TGCGCCAGCAGCCCAAGGTCGGGGACTTTCGATGAGCAGTTCTTC. The encoded protein is CASSPRSGTFDEQFF. The rearrangement joins TRBV5-1 to TRBJ2-1, with D perhaps TRBD2 (6 bases). From germline, CDR1 is SGHRS and CDR2 YFSETQ. With 4 bases removed from V and 8 bases from J, the gap between germline ends came to 19 bases. The CDR3 totals 15 residues.

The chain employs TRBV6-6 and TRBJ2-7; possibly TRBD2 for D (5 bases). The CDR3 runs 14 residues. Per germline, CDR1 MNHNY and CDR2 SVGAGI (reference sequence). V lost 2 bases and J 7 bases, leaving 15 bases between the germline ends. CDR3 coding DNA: TGTGCCAGCAGTTACGAGGGAGATTCAGGAGAGCAGTACTTC. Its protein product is CASSYEGDSGEQYF.

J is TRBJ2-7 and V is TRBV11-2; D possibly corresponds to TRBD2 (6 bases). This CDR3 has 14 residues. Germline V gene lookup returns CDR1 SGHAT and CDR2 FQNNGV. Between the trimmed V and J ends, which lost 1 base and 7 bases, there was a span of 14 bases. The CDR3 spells CASSLVAGGGEQYF. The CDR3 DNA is TGTGCCAGCAGCTTAGTAGCTGGGGGAGGTGAGCAGTACTTC. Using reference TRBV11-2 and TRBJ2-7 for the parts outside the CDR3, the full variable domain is EAGVAQSPRYKIIEKRQSVAFWCNPISGHATLYWYQQILGQGPKLLIQFQNNGVVDDSQLPKDRFSAERLKGVDSTLKIQPAKLEDSAVYLCASSLVAGGGEQYFGPGTRLTVT.

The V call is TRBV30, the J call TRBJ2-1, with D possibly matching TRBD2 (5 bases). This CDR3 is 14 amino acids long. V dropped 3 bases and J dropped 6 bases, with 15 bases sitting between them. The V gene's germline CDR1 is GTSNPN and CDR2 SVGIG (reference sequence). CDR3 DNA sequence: TGTGCCTGGAGGGTGAGGGCAATCCTCAATGAGCAGTTCTTC. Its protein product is CAWRVRAILNEQFF.

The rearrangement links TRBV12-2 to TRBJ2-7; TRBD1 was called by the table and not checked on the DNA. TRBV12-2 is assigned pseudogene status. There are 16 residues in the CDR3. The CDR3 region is CASRSSPRTASYEQYF. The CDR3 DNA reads TGTGCAAGTCGCTCTTCACCCCGGACAGCCTCCTACGAGCAGTACTTC.